The present TCR beta chain was sequenced within a study of T cells in Graves' hyperthyroidism and ophthalmopathy. Turning to this clonotype: At one boundary the junction diverges from the germline segment, which might be a read error.

Stable disease denoted Graves' hyperthyroidism without ophthalmopathy progression within 18 months. Diagnoses rested on clinical symptoms, serum thyroxine and TRAb, thyroid ultrasound and orbital computed tomography. Authors of the study amplified TCR beta CDR3 regions from RNA transcripts. HTBI primers were the set used in a first-round RT-PCR of the TCR CDR3. TCRdb recomputed calls from the multiplex PCR reads with MiXCR, one row per CDR3 protein. The sample has about 840,000 distinct CDR3 sequences, 38% seen once; the top ten hold over 8%. The CDR3 contains 16 residues. Germline V gives CDR1 SGHTA, CDR2 FQGNSA.

This chain connects TRBV7-2 to TRBJ2-6; tentative D call: TRBD2 (5 bases). This clonotype was sampled from a man aged 18 to 35 with Graves' hyperthyroidism. The sequenced sample was blood. The CDR3 reads CASSPGVHSGANVLTF. For the CDR3, the DNA is TGCGCCAGCAGCCCCGGGGTGCACTCTGGGGCCAACGTCCTGACTTTC.